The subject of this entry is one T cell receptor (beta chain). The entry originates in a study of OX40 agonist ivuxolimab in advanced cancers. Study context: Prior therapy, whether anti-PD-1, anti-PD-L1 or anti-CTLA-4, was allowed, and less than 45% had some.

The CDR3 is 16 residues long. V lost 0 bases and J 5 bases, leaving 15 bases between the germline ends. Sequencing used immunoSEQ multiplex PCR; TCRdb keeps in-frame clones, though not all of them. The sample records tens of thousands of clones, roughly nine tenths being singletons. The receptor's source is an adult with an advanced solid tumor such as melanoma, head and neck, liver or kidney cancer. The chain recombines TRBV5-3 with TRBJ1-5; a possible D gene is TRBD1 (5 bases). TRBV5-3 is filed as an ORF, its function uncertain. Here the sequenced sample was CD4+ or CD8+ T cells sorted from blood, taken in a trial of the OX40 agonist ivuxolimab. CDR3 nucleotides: TGTGCCAGAAGCTTGGTTAGCCCAGGAGGGGATCAGCCCCAGCATTTT. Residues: CARSLVSPGGDQPQHF.